Each of the 28 T cell receptor beta chains below was sequenced from the same sample in a study of cytomegalovirus exposure and HLA in healthy donors. The PCR used 60 Vbeta and 13 Jbeta primers. The assay was immunoSEQ multiplex PCR, and TCRdb's table has in-frame clones only and misses some. The repertoire has roughly 170,000 clones, approximately 82% of them found once; the top ten carry approximately 2%. Specimen: PBMCs. These receptors all come from a woman under 40 in good health and CMV-seronegative.

The V gene is TRBV5-5, the J gene TRBJ1-4, with no clear D. V was shortened by 4 bases and J by 3 bases, with 19 bases between the two germline ends. Germline CDR1 SGHKS, CDR2 YYEKEE (reference sequence). The CDR3 runs to 17 residues. DNA of the CDR3: TGTGCCAGCAGCCCCTCGCTTCGCAGGTCTCCTAATGAAAAACTGTTTTTT. This sequence encodes CASSPSLRRSPNEKLFF. The full variable domain, its missing parts supplied by reference TRBV5-5 and TRBJ1-4, is DAGVTQSPTHLIKTRGQQVTLRCSPISGHKSVSWYQQVLGQGPQFIFQYYEKEERGRGNFPDRFSARQFPNYSSELNVNALLLGDSALYLCASSPSLRRSPNEKLFFGSGTQLSVL.

CDR3: CASSLGLAGGPTDTQYF. In nucleotides, the CDR3 is TGTGCCAGCAGCCTGGGACTAGCGGGAGGGCCCACAGATACGCAGTATTTT. This rearrangement joins TRBV5-6 to TRBJ2-3, with 16 positions matching TRBD2. Germline CDR1 reads SGHDT; CDR2 reads YYEEEE. The CDR3 spans 17 residues. The V and J ends lost 4 bases and 2 bases, in that order; junction bases with no gene match: 4.

There are a few counts of this clone. The rearrangement links TRBV29-1 to TRBJ1-3, with D uncertain. The CDR3 is 12 amino acids. Germline-derived CDR1 and CDR2 are SQVTM and ANQGSEA. Trimming stripped 4 bases from V and 0 bases from J, with 4 bases between. CDR3 DNA sequence: TGCAGCGTTGGGGCCTCTGGAAACACCATATATTTT. Translating it yields CSVGASGNTIYF. The variable domain in full, with the rest retrieved from reference TRBV29-1 and TRBJ1-3, is SAVISQKPSRDICQRGTSLTIQCQVDSQVTMMFWYRQQPGQSLTLIATANQGSEATYESGFVIDKFPISRPNLTFSTLTVSNMSPEDSSIYLCSVGASGNTIYFGEGSWLTVV.

J is TRBJ2-7 and V is TRBV9; 10 bases agree with TRBD1. Germline assignment: CDR1 SGDLS and CDR2 YYNGEE. This CDR3 is 16 amino acids long. V shed 3 bases and J 7 bases; nucleotides not matched to a gene: 13. The CDR3 sequence: CASSARPGQGFSEQYF. The CDR3 DNA follows: TGTGCCAGCAGCGCCCGACCGGGACAGGGGTTTAGTGAGCAGTACTTC.

The chain carries TRBV5-6 and TRBJ2-7, with TRBD1 matching 9 bases. Trimming took 2 bases from V and 3 from J; bases not matched to a gene: 3. Germline loops: CDR1 SGHDT, CDR2 YYEEEE. The length of the CDR3 is 14 residues. For the CDR3, the DNA is TGTGCCAGCAGCTTCCAGACAGGGGGCTACGAGCAGTACTTC. This gives the protein CASSFQTGGYEQYF.

This clone showed up just once. In the same sample, other DNA sequences code for this CDR3. This chain links TRBV19 with TRBJ1-2; D remains ambiguous. The V and J ends lost 0 bases and 2 bases respectively, with 4 bases between them. This CDR3 has 13 residues. CDR1 is LNHDA and CDR2 is SQIVND in the germline V gene (reference sequence). The CDR3: CASSIDRNYGYTF. CDR3 coding DNA: TGTGCCAGTAGTATAGACAGAAACTATGGCTACACCTTC.

About this clone itself: The same CDR3 can be traced to other DNA sequences in this sample. The J gene is TRBJ1-4, the V gene TRBV18; TRBD1 matches 9 bases. Unmatched junction bases numbered 0, after V lost 3 bases and J lost 7 bases. This CDR3 has 13 amino acids. Per germline, CDR1 KGHSH and CDR2 LQKENI. CDR3 coding DNA: TGTGCCAGCTCACCGGGACAGGGTGAAAAACTGTTTTTT. This translates into CASSPGQGEKLFF.

In this sample, this clone turned up many times. The chain couples TRBV2 to TRBJ1-2; a possible D gene is TRBD1 (5 bases). Germline V gene sequence: CDR1 SNHLY, CDR2 FYNNEI. The CDR3 sequence is 14 residues long. V was cut by 6 bases and J by 4 bases, with 15 bases left in between. CDR3: CASRAEQGSYGYTF. The CDR3 DNA sequence: TGTGCCAGCAGGGCAGAGCAGGGATCCTATGGCTACACCTTC. Full variable domain (remainder filled in from reference TRBV2 and TRBJ1-2): EPEVTQTPSHQVTQMGQEVILRCVPISNHLYFYWYRQILGQKVEFLVSFYNNEISEKSEIFDDQFSVERPDGSNFTLKIRSTKLEDSAMYFCASRAEQGSYGYTFGSGTRLTVV.

The V gene is TRBV11-2, the J gene TRBJ2-7; 10 positions agree with TRBD2. The germline V gene encodes CDR1 SGHAT and CDR2 FQNNGV. V lost 2 bases and J lost 5; bases outside the gene matches: 12. This CDR3 has 17 residues. CDR3 region: CASSLTSNSGRSHEQYF. The CDR3 coding sequence is TGTGCCAGCAGCTTAACCTCAAATAGCGGGAGGAGCCACGAGCAGTACTTC.

The chain carries TRBV9 and TRBJ2-1, with D perhaps matching TRBD2 (6 bases). The germline gives CDR1 SGDLS, CDR2 YYNGEE. CDR3 length: 16 amino acids. Trimming removed 4 bases from V and 1 base from J, with 15 bases in between. CDR3 sequence (DNA): TGTGCCAGCAGCCCCGGTGGGGGACTTTCCTACAATGAGCAGTTCTTC. As protein: CASSPGGGLSYNEQFF.

This clone showed up just once. The V call is TRBV4-2, the J call TRBJ1-1; D gene uncertain. There are 12 residues in the CDR3. V lost 4 bases to trimming and J lost 6 bases, with 9 bases between them. Per germline, CDR1 LGHNA and CDR2 YNFKEQ. The CDR3 DNA reads TGTGCCAGCAGCCCGACGGCGGCTGAAGCTTTCTTT. This translates into CASSPTAAEAFF.

The genes are TRBV9 and TRBJ1-1, with D perhaps matching TRBD1 (5 bases). The V gene's germline CDR1 is SGDLS and CDR2 YYNGEE. Trimming cost V 4 bases and J 3 bases, with 10 bases left between them. This CDR3 contains 13 residues. CDR3 loop: CASSLGQDTEAFF. The CDR3 DNA reads TGTGCCAGCAGCCTTGGACAAGACACTGAAGCTTTCTTT.

The chain joins TRBV6-5 to TRBJ1-4; possible D gene TRBD1, 6 bases. V was pared by 7 bases and J by 7 bases, with 19 bases between. Germline CDR1 reads MNHEY; CDR2 reads SVGAGI. CDR3 length: 15 amino acids. The CDR3 loop is CASTHSGALGEKLFF. The CDR3 DNA sequence: TGTGCCAGCACTCACTCAGGGGCCTTGGGTGAAAAACTGTTTTTT.

CDR3 bases: TGTGCCAGCAGCCCCTCAGGGGGTGCTACTTCACCCCTCCACTTT. Translation gives CASSPSGGATSPLHF. The rearrangement links TRBV5-6 to TRBJ1-6; 7 bases are shared with TRBD1. The CDR3 spans 15 residues. The junction had 10 bases not matched to a gene; V was cut back by 4 bases and J by 9 bases. The germline gives CDR1 SGHDT, CDR2 YYEEEE.

This clone was seen a handful of times. The gene calls are TRBV14 and TRBJ2-7, with 11 bases that match TRBD1. V gave up 1 base and J gave up 0 bases; unmatched junction bases: 5. Germline values: CDR1 SGHDN, CDR2 FVKESK. The CDR3 extends over 17 amino acids. CDR3 sequence: CASSQVPGTGGSYEQYF. In DNA, the CDR3 is TGTGCCAGCAGCCAAGTTCCGGGGACAGGGGGCTCCTACGAGCAGTACTTC.

This clone was seen once. This chain uses TRBV27 with TRBJ2-5; D is perhaps TRBD1 (6 bases). The length of the CDR3 is 14 residues. In germline, CDR1 is MNHEY, CDR2 SMNVEV (reference sequence). Deletions cut 2 bases from V and 3 bases from J, with 10 bases between. CDR3 sequence: CASSLRWTEETQYF. CDR3 coding DNA: TGTGCCAGCAGTTTAAGGTGGACAGAAGAGACCCAGTACTTC.

This clone occurred a few times. The CDR3 here is CASSQDGTSGFYEQYF. CDR3 sequence (DNA): TGCGCCAGCAGCCAAGACGGGACTAGCGGGTTCTACGAGCAGTACTTC. The chain is built from TRBV4-3 and TRBJ2-7; 12 nucleotides line up with TRBD2. The CDR3 covers 16 residues. Germline CDR1 reads LGHNA; CDR2 reads YSLEER. With 0 bases clipped from V and 3 bases from J, the junction kept 3 bases outside the gene matches.

This clone has a handful of counts. The gene calls are TRBV7-2 and TRBJ2-1, with 8 positions matching TRBD2. This CDR3 has 15 residues. J gave up 0 bases and V 4 bases, and 2 bases lay outside the gene matches. Germline assignment: CDR1 SGHTA and CDR2 FQGNSA. The CDR3 DNA reads TGTGCCAGCAGCTCGACTAGCGTCTCCTACAATGAGCAGTTCTTC. Amino acid sequence: CASSSTSVSYNEQFF.

This chain links TRBV6-6 with TRBJ2-5; D is unclear. Germline V gene data show CDR1 as MNHNY and CDR2 as SVGAGI (reference sequence). The CDR3 spans 16 residues. V lost 6 bases and J 0 bases, leaving 17 bases between the germline ends. CDR3 sequence: CASSRDKFPYQETQYF. CDR3 DNA sequence: TGTGCCAGCAGCCGCGACAAGTTCCCCTACCAAGAGACCCAGTACTTC.

The genes are TRBV29-1 and TRBJ1-2, with D hard to call. This CDR3 region has 13 residues. Germline V gene data show CDR1 as SQVTM and CDR2 as ANQGSEA. The V gene lost 3 bases and the J gene lost 8 bases, with 16 bases spanning the gap. CDR3 sequence (DNA): TGCAGCGTTGACTGGATAGAGACTAGGGGCTACACCTTC. Amino acid sequence: CSVDWIETRGYTF.

The V gene is TRBV28, the J gene TRBJ2-2, with TRBD1 identical over 7 bases. J gave up 4 bases and V 5 bases, and 10 bases lay outside the gene matches. CDR3 length: 16 amino acids. CDR1 MDHEN and CDR2 SYDVKM come from the germline V gene. The CDR3 DNA reads as TGTGCCAGCAGTCCGTGGACAGGTAGCGCCACCGGGGAGCTGTTTTTT. This translates into CASSPWTGSATGELFF. Based on the CDR3 plus reference TRBV28 and TRBJ2-2, the full variable domain is DVKVTQSSRYLVKRTGEKVFLECVQDMDHENMFWYRQDPGLGLRLIYFSYDVKMKEKGDIPEGYSVSREKKERFSLILESASTNQTSMYLCASSPWTGSATGELFFGEGSRLTVL.

The chain couples TRBV9 to TRBJ1-1; tentatively, D is TRBD1 (6 bases). The germline V gene encodes CDR1 SGDLS and CDR2 YYNGEE. This CDR3 is 13 amino acids long. Trimming removed 2 bases at V and 7 bases at J, with 12 bases between. The CDR3 spells CASSVRPDSEAFF. The CDR3 DNA is TGTGCCAGCAGCGTGCGACCGGACAGTGAAGCTTTCTTT.

The chain couples TRBV13 to TRBJ2-5, with D possibly being TRBD1 (6 bases). The J call may be mistaken, given a closer DNA end match to TRBJ2-7. From germline, CDR1 is PRHDT and CDR2 FYEKMQ (reference sequence). This CDR3 region has 15 residues. The CDR3 region has the DNA TGTGCCAGCAGCTTCGGACAGCCTAGTTCCTACGAGCAGTACTTC. Protein sequence: CASSFGQPSSYEQYF.

The rearrangement uses TRBV11-2 and TRBJ2-5; D perhaps matches TRBD1 (5 bases). The CDR3 totals 15 residues. CDR1 is SGHAT, CDR2 FQNNGV, per germline. V lost 4 bases, J lost 2 bases, and 14 bases lay in between. Here the CDR3 reads CASSSKQDAQETQYF. CDR3 DNA sequence: TGTGCCAGCAGCTCGAAACAGGATGCTCAAGAGACCCAGTACTTC.

The chain is built from TRBV28 and TRBJ1-5; a weak D match, TRBD1 (6 bases). The V gene lost 3 bases and the J gene lost 2 bases, with 8 bases spanning the gap. The CDR3 is 14 amino acids. Germline V gives CDR1 MDHEN, CDR2 SYDVKM. This CDR3 reads CASSFTGRNQPQHF. The CDR3 nucleotides are TGTGCCAGCAGTTTCACAGGGCGCAATCAGCCCCAGCATTTT.

The V gene is TRBV7-9, the J gene TRBJ1-1; 7 bases match TRBD1. With 4 bases clipped from V and 1 base from J, the junction kept 0 bases outside the gene matches. Per germline, CDR1 SEHNR and CDR2 FQNEAQ (reference sequence). This CDR3 is built from 13 residues. DNA for the CDR3: TGTGCCAGCAGCTACAGGGGGAACACTGAAGCTTTCTTT. The encoded protein is CASSYRGNTEAFF. Supplemented by reference TRBV7-9 and TRBJ1-1, the full variable domain reads DTGVSQNPRHKITKRGQNVTFRCDPISEHNRLYWYRQTLGQGPEFLTYFQNEAQLEKSRLLSDRFSAERPKGSFSTLEIQRTEQGDSAMYLCASSYRGNTEAFFGQGTRLTVV.

The chain recombines TRBV7-9 with TRBJ2-3; TRBD2 matches at 8 bases. Looked up from germline, CDR1 is SEHNR and CDR2 is FQNEAQ (reference sequence). Trimming removed 1 base from V and 4 bases from J; junction bases left unmatched: 7. This CDR3 is built from 16 residues. In DNA, the CDR3 is TGTGCCAGCAGCTTAGGTCCGGGGGGGCCTCCAGATACGCAGTATTTT. Encoded protein: CASSLGPGGPPDTQYF.

Notes on this clone: One junction end disagrees with the germline gene, perhaps due to a read error. V usage is TRBV6-5 and J usage is TRBJ2-6, with 8 bases matching TRBD1. The CDR3 covers 15 residues. Germline V CDR1 and CDR2: MNHEY, SVGAGI. The CDR3 spells CASSSGGAGANGLTF. For the CDR3, the DNA is TGTGCCAGCAGTTCAGGGGGCGCTGGGGCCAACGGCCTGACTTTC.